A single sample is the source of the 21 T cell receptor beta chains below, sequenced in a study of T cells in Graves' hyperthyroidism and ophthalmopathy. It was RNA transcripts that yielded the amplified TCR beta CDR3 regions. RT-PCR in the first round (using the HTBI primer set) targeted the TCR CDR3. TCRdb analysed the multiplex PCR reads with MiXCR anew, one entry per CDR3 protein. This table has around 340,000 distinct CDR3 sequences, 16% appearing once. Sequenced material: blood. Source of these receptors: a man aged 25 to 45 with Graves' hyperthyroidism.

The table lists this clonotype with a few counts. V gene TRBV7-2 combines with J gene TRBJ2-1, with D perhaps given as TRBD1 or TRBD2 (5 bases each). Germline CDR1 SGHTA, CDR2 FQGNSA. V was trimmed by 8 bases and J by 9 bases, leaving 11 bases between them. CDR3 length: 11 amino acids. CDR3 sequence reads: CASEDGGEQFF. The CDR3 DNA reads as TGTGCCAGCGAGGATGGGGGTGAGCAGTTCTTC.

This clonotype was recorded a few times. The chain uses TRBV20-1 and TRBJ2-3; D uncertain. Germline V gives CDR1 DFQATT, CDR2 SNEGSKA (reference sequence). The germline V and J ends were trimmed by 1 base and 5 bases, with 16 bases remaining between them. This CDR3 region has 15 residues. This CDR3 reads CSARVAAGTGDTQYF. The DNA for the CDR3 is TGCAGTGCTAGAGTGGCAGCTGGAACGGGAGATACGCAGTATTTT.

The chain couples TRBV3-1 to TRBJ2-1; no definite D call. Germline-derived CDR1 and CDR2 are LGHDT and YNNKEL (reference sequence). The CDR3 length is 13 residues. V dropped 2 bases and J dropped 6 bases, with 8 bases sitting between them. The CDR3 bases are TGTGCCAGCAGCCAATTAGGGATCAATGAGCAGTTCTTC. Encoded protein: CASSQLGINEQFF.

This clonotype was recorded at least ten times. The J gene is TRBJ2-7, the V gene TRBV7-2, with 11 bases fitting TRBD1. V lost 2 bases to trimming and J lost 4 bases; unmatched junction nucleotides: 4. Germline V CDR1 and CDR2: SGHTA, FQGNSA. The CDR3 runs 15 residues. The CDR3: CASSLSRDRGYEQYF. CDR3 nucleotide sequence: TGTGCCAGCAGCTTATCCCGGGACAGGGGGTACGAGCAGTACTTC.

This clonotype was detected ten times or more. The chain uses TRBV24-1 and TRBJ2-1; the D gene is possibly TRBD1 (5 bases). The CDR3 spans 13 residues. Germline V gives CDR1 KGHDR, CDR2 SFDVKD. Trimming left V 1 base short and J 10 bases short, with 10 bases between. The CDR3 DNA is TGTGCCACCAGTGATTTCAGGGAAGGGGAGCAGTTCTTC. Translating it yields CATSDFREGEQFF.

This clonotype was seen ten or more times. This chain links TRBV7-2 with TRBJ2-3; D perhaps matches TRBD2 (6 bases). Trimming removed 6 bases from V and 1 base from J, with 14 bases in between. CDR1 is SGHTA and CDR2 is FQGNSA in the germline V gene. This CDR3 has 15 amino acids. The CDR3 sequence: CASSSLAGRTDTQYF. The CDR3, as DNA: TGTGCCAGCAGTTCGTTGGCGGGGCGCACAGATACGCAGTATTTT. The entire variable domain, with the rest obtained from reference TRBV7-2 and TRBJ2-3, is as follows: GAGVSQSPSNKVTEKGKDVELRCDPISGHTALYWYRQSLGQGLEFLIYFQGNSAPDKSGLPSDRFSAERTGGSVSTLTIQRTQQEDSAVYLCASSSLAGRTDTQYFGPGTRLTVL.

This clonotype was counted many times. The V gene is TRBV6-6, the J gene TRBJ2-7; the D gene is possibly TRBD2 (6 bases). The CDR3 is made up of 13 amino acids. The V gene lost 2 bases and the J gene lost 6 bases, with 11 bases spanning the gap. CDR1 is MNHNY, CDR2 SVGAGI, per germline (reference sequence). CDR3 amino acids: CASSYIVGGEQYF. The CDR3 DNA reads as TGTGCCAGCAGTTACATCGTGGGGGGCGAGCAGTACTTC.

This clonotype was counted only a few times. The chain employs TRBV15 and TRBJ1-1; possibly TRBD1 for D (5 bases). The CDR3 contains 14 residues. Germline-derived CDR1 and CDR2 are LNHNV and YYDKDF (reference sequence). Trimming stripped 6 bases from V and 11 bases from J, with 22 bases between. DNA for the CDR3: TGTGCCACCAGTATCAGGAGGGACCTAGAGGAGGCTTTCTTT. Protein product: CATSIRRDLEEAFF.

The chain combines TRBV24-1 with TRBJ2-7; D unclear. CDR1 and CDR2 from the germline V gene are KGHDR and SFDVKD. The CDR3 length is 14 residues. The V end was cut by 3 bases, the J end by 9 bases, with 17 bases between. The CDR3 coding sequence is TGTGCCACCAGTGATCCTACCACCGGCCGGTCGCAGTACTTC. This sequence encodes CATSDPTTGRSQYF.

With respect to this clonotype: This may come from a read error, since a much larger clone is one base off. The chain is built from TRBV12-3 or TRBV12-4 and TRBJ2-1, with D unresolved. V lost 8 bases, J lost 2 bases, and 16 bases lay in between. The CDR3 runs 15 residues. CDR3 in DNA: TGTGCCAGCGGTATTGGTAGCCGGGCCTACAATGAGCAGTTCTTC. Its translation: CASGIGSRAYNEQFF.

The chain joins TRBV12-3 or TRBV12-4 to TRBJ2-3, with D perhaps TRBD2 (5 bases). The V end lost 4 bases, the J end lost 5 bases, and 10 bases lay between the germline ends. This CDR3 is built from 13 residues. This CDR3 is CASSSNRGDTQYF. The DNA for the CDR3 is TGTGCCAGCAGTTCGAACCGGGGAGATACGCAGTATTTT.

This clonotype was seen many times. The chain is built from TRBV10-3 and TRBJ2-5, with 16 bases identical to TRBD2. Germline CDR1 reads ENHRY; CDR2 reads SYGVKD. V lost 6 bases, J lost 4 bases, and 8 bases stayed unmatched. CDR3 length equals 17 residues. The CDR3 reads CAISGTSGRVAVETQYF. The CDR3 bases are TGTGCCATCAGCGGGACTAGCGGGAGGGTAGCGGTAGAGACCCAGTACTTC.

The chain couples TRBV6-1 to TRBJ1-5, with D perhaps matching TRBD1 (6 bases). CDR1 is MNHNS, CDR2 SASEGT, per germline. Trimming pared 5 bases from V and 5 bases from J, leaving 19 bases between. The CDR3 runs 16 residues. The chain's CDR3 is CASSQETTGSYQPQHF. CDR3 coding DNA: TGTGCCAGCAGTCAAGAAACCACAGGGTCATATCAGCCCCAGCATTTT.

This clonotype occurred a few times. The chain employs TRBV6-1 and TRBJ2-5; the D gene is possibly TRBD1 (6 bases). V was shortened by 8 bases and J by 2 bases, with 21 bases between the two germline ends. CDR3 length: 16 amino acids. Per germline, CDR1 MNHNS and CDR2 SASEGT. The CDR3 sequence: CASLFGGRGKQETQYF. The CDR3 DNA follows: TGTGCCAGCCTATTTGGGGGCAGGGGAAAACAAGAGACCCAGTACTTC.

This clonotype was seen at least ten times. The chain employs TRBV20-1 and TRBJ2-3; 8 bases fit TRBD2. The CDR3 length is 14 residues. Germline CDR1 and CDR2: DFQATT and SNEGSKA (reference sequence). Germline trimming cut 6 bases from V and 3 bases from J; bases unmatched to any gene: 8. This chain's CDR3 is CSALGTRMTDTQYF. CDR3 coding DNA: TGCAGTGCGCTCGGGACTAGGATGACAGATACGCAGTATTTT.

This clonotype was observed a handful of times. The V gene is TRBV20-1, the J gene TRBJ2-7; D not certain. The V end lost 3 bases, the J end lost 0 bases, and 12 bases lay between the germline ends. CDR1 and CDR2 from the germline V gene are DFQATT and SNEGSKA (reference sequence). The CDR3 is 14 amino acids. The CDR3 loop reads CSASPPQFSYEQYF. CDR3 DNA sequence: TGCAGTGCTAGCCCCCCTCAGTTCTCCTACGAGCAGTACTTC.

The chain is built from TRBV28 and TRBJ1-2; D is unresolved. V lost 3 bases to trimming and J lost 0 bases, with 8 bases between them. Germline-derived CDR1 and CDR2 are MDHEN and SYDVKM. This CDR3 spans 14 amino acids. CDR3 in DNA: TGTGCCAGCAGTTTTTCCCCAGCTAACTATGGCTACACCTTC. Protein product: CASSFSPANYGYTF.

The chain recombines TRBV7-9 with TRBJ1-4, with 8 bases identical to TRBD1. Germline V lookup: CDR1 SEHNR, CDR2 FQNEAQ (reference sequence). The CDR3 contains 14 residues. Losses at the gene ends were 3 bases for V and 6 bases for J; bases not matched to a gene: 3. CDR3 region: CASSLGTGYEKLFF. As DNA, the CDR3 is TGTGCCAGCAGCTTGGGGACAGGATATGAAAAACTGTTTTTT.

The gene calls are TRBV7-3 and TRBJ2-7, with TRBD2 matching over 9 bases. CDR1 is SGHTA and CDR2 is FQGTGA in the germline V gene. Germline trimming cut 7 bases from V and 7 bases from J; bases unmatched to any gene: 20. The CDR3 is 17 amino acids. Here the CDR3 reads CASTPGGSSGGAGEQYF. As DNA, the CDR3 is TGTGCCAGCACCCCCGGTGGGAGTAGCGGGGGAGCCGGGGAGCAGTACTTC.

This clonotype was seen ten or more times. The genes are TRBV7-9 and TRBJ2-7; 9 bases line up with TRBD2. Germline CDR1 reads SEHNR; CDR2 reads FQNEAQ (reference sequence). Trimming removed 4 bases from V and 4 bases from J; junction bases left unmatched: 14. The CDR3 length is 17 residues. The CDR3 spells CASSSGLAPDIGYEQYF. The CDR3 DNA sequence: TGTGCCAGCAGCTCCGGACTAGCGCCTGATATCGGGTACGAGCAGTACTTC.

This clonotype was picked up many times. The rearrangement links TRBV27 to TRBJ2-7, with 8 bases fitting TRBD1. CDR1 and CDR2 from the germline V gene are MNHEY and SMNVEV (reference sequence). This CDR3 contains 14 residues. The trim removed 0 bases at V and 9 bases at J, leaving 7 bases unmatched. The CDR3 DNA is TGTGCCAGCAGTTTATCCCCCAGGGGGCAAACGCAGTACTTC. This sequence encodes CASSLSPRGQTQYF.